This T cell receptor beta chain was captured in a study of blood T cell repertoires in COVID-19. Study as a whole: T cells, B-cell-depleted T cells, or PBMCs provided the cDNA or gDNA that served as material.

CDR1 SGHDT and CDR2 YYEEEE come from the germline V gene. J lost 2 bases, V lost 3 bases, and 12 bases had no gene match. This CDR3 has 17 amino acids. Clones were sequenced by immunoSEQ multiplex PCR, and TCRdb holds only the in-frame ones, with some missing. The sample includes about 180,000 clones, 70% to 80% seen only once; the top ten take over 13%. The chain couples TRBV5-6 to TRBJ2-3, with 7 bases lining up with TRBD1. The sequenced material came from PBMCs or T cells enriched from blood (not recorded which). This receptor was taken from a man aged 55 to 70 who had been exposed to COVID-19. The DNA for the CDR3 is TGTGCCAGCAGCTCATTCTTGACAGGGCGAAACACAGATACGCAGTATTTT. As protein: CASSSFLTGRNTDTQYF. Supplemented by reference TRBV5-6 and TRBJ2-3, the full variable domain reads DAGVTQSPTHLIKTRGQQVTLRCSPKSGHDTVSWYQQALGQGPQFIFQYYEEEERQRGNFPDRFSGHQFPNYSSELNVNALLLGDSALYLCASSSFLTGRNTDTQYFGPGTRLTVL.